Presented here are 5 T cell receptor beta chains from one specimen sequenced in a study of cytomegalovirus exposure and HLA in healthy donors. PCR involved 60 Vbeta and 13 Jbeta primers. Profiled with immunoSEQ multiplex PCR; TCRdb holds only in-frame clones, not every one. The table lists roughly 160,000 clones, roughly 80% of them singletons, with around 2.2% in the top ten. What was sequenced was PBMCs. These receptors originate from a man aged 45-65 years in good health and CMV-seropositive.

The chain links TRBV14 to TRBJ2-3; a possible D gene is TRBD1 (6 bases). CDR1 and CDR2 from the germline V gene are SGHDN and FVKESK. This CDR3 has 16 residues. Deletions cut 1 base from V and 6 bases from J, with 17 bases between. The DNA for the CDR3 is TGTGCCAGCAGCCAAGCCCCCGACAGGATCACCGATACGCAGTATTTT. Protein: CASSQAPDRITDTQYF.

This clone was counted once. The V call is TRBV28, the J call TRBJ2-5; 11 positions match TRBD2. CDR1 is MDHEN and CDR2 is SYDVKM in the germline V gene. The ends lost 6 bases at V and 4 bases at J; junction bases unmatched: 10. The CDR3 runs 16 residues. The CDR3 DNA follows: TGTGCCAGCAGCAAATTTAGCGGGGGGGTTAGAGAGACCCAGTACTTC. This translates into CASSKFSGGVRETQYF.

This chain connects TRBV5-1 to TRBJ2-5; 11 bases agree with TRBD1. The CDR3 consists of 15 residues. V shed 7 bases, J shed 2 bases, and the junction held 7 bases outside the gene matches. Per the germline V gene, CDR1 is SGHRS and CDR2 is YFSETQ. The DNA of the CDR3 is TGCGCCAGCTACACCGGGGACAGGGGGCAAGAGACCCAGTACTTC. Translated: CASYTGDRGQETQYF.

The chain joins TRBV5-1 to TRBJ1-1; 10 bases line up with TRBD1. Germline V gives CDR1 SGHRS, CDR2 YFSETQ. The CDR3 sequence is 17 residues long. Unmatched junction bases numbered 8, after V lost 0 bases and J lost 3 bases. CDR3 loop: CASSLVVGGTGDTEAFF. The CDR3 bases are TGCGCCAGCAGCTTGGTGGTTGGGGGGACAGGGGACACTGAAGCTTTCTTT.

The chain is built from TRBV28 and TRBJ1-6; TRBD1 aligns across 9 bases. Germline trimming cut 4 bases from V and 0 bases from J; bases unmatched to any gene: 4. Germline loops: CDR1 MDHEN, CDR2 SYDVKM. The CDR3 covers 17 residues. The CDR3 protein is CASSSGQGSSYNSPLHF. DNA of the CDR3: TGTGCCAGCAGTTCGGGACAGGGCAGCTCCTATAATTCACCCCTCCACTTT.